Below, 20 T cell receptor beta chains from the same sample are listed, as sequenced in a study of blood T cell repertoires in COVID-19. Assay used: immunoSEQ multiplex PCR; TCRdb lists only in-frame clones, some missing. The sample includes about 310,000 clones, 80% to 90% of them seen just once. The sequenced sample consisted of PBMCs or T cells enriched from blood (not recorded which). Receptors originate from a man aged 25 to 40 who had recovered from COVID-19.

The chain joins TRBV5-1 to TRBJ1-1; 7 bases match TRBD1. The CDR3 sequence is 14 residues long. Germline trimming cut 4 bases from V and 6 bases from J; bases unmatched to any gene: 9. Germline CDR1 SGHRS, CDR2 YFSETQ. This chain's CDR3 is CASSLSGQAAEAFF. Here the CDR3 DNA reads TGCGCCAGCAGCCTAAGCGGACAGGCCGCTGAAGCTTTCTTT.

This chain links TRBV9 with TRBJ2-5, with 7 bases identical to TRBD1. This CDR3 region has 14 residues. Germline V CDR1 and CDR2: SGDLS, YYNGEE. Losses at the gene ends were 4 bases for V and 2 bases for J; bases not matched to a gene: 5. The CDR3 coding sequence is TGTGCCAGCAGCCCACAGGGGTTTCAAGAGACCCAGTACTTC. Residues: CASSPQGFQETQYF. Together with reference TRBV9 and TRBJ2-5, the CDR3 gives the full variable domain: DSGVTQTPKHLITATGQRVTLRCSPRSGDLSVYWYQQSLDQGLQFLIQYYNGEERAKGNILERFSAQQFPDLHSELNLSSLELGDSALYFCASSPQGFQETQYFGPGTRLLVL.

This CDR3 is CASKMGGVKLFF. The CDR3 DNA is TGTGCCAGCAAGATGGGAGGGGTAAAACTGTTTTTT. The chain is built from TRBV12-3 or TRBV12-4 and TRBJ1-4; the D gene is possibly TRBD1 (5 bases). There are 12 residues in the CDR3. The ends were cut back, 7 bases at V and 10 bases at J, with 13 bases in the middle.

V and J are TRBV4-2 and TRBJ2-2; D ambiguous. V lost 0 bases and J lost 4, with 15 bases in between. Germline CDR1 LGHNA, CDR2 YNFKEQ. The CDR3 loop spans 17 amino acids. The CDR3 bases are TGTGCCAGCAGCCAAGAGGTACATCGTTCTTTCACCGGGGAGCTGTTTTTT. Translation: CASSQEVHRSFTGELFF.

This chain uses TRBV10-3 with TRBJ2-3; 9 nucleotides agree with TRBD1. V was pared by 10 bases and J by 4 bases, with 15 bases of the junction left unmatched. Germline V gene lookup returns CDR1 ENHRY and CDR2 SYGVKD. The CDR3 totals 16 residues. CDR3 nucleotide sequence: TGTGCCACAAAATTTACCGGGACAGGGAGAGCAGATACGCAGTATTTT. Its translation is CATKFTGTGRADTQYF.

V usage is TRBV7-2 and J usage is TRBJ1-2; the D gene is possibly TRBD1 (6 bases). The ends were cut back, 3 bases at V and 8 bases at J, with 13 bases in the middle. Germline CDR1 reads SGHTA; CDR2 reads FQGNSA. The CDR3 consists of 13 residues. The CDR3 DNA sequence: TGTGCCAGCAGCTTGGCAGGGGCTAGAGGCTACACCTTC. Residues: CASSLAGARGYTF. The complete variable domain, with remaining parts taken from reference TRBV7-2 and TRBJ1-2, reads GAGVSQSPSNKVTEKGKDVELRCDPISGHTALYWYRQSLGQGLEFLIYFQGNSAPDKSGLPSDRFSAERTGGSVSTLTIQRTQQEDSAVYLCASSLAGARGYTFGSGTRLTVV.

J is TRBJ2-1 and V is TRBV9; possibly TRBD2 for D (6 bases). V was pared by 4 bases and J by 2 bases, with 13 bases between. CDR1 SGDLS and CDR2 YYNGEE come from the germline V gene. This CDR3 region has 15 residues. CDR3 DNA sequence: TGTGCCAGCAGCCAACGGGACTCGCCCTACAATGAGCAGTTCTTC. Encoded protein: CASSQRDSPYNEQFF.

This chain connects TRBV14 to TRBJ1-1; 7 nucleotides agree with TRBD1. CDR1 and CDR2 (germline): SGHDN, FVKESK. The J segment lost 1 base and the V segment lost 0 bases, leaving 29 bases of the junction unmatched. The CDR3 extends over 24 amino acids. The CDR3 sequence is CASSQDLGDSVSLGSLPENTEAFF. The DNA of the CDR3 is TGTGCCAGCAGCCAAGACCTCGGGGACAGTGTCAGTCTTGGGTCACTACCAGAGAACACTGAAGCTTTCTTT.

This clone was recorded once. The chain recombines TRBV20-1 with TRBJ1-4; 7 nucleotides match TRBD1. Trimming took 3 bases from V and 3 from J; bases not matched to a gene: 4. The germline V gene has CDR1 DFQATT and CDR2 SNEGSKA (reference sequence). CDR3 size: 14 residues. The CDR3 bases are TGCAGTGCTAGTGAGGGGGCAGCTAATGAAAAACTGTTTTTT. Translated: CSASEGAANEKLFF.

This chain joins TRBV11-2 and TRBJ2-1; 7 positions match TRBD2. Per germline, CDR1 SGHAT and CDR2 FQNNGV. The CDR3 extends over 15 amino acids. The V segment lost 4 bases and the J segment 9 bases; nucleotides outside the gene matches: 12. The CDR3 DNA is TGTGCCAGCAGCTCAGTCGGGGGGATCAAGTCTGAGCAGTTCTTC. Translating gives CASSSVGGIKSEQFF.

This CDR3 reads CASSFRGVNGYTF. CDR3 coding DNA: TGTGCCAGCAGTTTTAGGGGTGTCAATGGCTACACCTTC. The V and J genes are TRBV12-3 or TRBV12-4 and TRBJ1-2; the D gene is possibly TRBD1 (5 bases). V was cut by 3 bases and J by 6 bases, with 11 bases left in between. The CDR3 is 13 amino acids.

J is TRBJ2-7 and V is TRBV10-3; 8 bases line up with TRBD1. The CDR3 is made up of 16 amino acids. Trimming at V came to 7 bases and at J to 4 bases, leaving 15 bases not matched to a gene. Germline V gene sequence: CDR1 ENHRY, CDR2 SYGVKD. The CDR3 sequence: CAINRTGKAEQYEQYF. The CDR3 region has the DNA TGTGCCATCAATCGGACAGGGAAGGCCGAGCAGTACGAGCAGTACTTC.

The CDR3 protein is CASSLTGEKLFF. CDR3 nucleotides: TGCGCCAGCAGCTTGACGGGTGAAAAACTGTTTTTT. This chain connects TRBV5-1 to TRBJ1-4; D remains unclear. Trimming removed 1 base at V and 7 bases at J, with 5 bases between. The CDR3 loop spans 12 amino acids. Per germline, CDR1 SGHRS and CDR2 YFSETQ. The whole variable domain, remainder taken from reference TRBV5-1 and TRBJ1-4, is KAGVTQTPRYLIKTRGQQVTLSCSPISGHRSVSWYQQTPGQGLQFLFEYFSETQRNKGNFPGRFSGRQFSNSRSEMNVSTLELGDSALYLCASSLTGEKLFFGSGTQLSVL.

With regard to this clone: The sample holds other DNA sequences that translate to the same CDR3. The chain couples TRBV7-9 to TRBJ1-4; D uncertain. With 5 bases removed from V and 4 bases from J, the gap between germline ends came to 14 bases. This CDR3 has 15 amino acids. The germline V gene encodes CDR1 SEHNR and CDR2 FQNEAQ (reference sequence). The CDR3 region is CASSPQGGFNEKLFF. The CDR3 coding sequence is TGTGCCAGCAGCCCCCAAGGCGGCTTTAATGAAAAACTGTTTTTT.

The sample holds a few counts of this clone. This chain uses TRBV21-1 with TRBJ1-4. TRBV21-1 is deemed a pseudogene. The CDR3 sequence is 16 residues long. The CDR3 DNA follows: TGTGCCAGCAGCAAAGAAGGGGGGGCAACTAATGAAAAACTGTTTTTT. This translates into CASSKEGGATNEKLFF.

DNA of the CDR3: TGCGCCAGCAGCTCCACAGGGATGGCCAAAAACATTCAGTACTTC. It yields the protein CASSSTGMAKNIQYF. The rearrangement uses TRBV5-1 and TRBJ2-4; D is perhaps TRBD1 (6 bases). This CDR3 comprises 15 residues. Trimming left V 3 bases short and J 1 base short, with 11 bases between. Germline V CDR1 and CDR2: SGHRS, YFSETQ.

The V and J genes are TRBV5-1 and TRBJ1-2; possibly TRBD1 for D (5 bases). Trimming cost V 0 bases and J 8 bases, with 11 bases left between them. The CDR3 length is 13 residues. Germline lookup yields CDR1 SGHRS and CDR2 YFSETQ. The DNA for the CDR3 is TGCGCCAGCAGCTTGGCCGGAGGGGTCGGCTACACCTTC. Its protein product is CASSLAGGVGYTF.

The chain combines TRBV16 with TRBJ1-1, with 7 bases identical to TRBD1. V shed 2 bases, J shed 12 bases, and the junction held 9 bases outside the gene matches. Germline CDR1 and CDR2: KGHSY and FQNENV. The CDR3 is 13 amino acids. The CDR3 loop reads CASSQGPGGKPFF. The CDR3 DNA follows: TGTGCCAGCAGCCAAGGTCCAGGGGGAAAACCTTTCTTT.

The V and J genes are TRBV12-3 or TRBV12-4 and TRBJ1-2, with D possibly TRBD1 on 5 matching bases. The CDR3 runs to 13 residues. The V gene lost 6 bases and the J gene lost 2 bases, with 10 bases spanning the gap. Written as DNA, the CDR3 is TGTGCCAGCAGGACGGACACCAACTATGGCTACACCTTC. This gives the protein CASRTDTNYGYTF.

The chain links TRBV7-9 to TRBJ1-2; D remains unclear. Trimming removed 1 base from V and 2 bases from J, with 17 bases in between. Germline V gene lookup returns CDR1 SEHNR and CDR2 FQNEAQ (reference sequence). The CDR3 sequence is 17 residues long. CDR3 amino acids: CASSLEPLGSGNYGYTF. The CDR3, as DNA: TGTGCCAGCAGCTTAGAGCCCTTGGGTAGCGGAAACTATGGCTACACCTTC.